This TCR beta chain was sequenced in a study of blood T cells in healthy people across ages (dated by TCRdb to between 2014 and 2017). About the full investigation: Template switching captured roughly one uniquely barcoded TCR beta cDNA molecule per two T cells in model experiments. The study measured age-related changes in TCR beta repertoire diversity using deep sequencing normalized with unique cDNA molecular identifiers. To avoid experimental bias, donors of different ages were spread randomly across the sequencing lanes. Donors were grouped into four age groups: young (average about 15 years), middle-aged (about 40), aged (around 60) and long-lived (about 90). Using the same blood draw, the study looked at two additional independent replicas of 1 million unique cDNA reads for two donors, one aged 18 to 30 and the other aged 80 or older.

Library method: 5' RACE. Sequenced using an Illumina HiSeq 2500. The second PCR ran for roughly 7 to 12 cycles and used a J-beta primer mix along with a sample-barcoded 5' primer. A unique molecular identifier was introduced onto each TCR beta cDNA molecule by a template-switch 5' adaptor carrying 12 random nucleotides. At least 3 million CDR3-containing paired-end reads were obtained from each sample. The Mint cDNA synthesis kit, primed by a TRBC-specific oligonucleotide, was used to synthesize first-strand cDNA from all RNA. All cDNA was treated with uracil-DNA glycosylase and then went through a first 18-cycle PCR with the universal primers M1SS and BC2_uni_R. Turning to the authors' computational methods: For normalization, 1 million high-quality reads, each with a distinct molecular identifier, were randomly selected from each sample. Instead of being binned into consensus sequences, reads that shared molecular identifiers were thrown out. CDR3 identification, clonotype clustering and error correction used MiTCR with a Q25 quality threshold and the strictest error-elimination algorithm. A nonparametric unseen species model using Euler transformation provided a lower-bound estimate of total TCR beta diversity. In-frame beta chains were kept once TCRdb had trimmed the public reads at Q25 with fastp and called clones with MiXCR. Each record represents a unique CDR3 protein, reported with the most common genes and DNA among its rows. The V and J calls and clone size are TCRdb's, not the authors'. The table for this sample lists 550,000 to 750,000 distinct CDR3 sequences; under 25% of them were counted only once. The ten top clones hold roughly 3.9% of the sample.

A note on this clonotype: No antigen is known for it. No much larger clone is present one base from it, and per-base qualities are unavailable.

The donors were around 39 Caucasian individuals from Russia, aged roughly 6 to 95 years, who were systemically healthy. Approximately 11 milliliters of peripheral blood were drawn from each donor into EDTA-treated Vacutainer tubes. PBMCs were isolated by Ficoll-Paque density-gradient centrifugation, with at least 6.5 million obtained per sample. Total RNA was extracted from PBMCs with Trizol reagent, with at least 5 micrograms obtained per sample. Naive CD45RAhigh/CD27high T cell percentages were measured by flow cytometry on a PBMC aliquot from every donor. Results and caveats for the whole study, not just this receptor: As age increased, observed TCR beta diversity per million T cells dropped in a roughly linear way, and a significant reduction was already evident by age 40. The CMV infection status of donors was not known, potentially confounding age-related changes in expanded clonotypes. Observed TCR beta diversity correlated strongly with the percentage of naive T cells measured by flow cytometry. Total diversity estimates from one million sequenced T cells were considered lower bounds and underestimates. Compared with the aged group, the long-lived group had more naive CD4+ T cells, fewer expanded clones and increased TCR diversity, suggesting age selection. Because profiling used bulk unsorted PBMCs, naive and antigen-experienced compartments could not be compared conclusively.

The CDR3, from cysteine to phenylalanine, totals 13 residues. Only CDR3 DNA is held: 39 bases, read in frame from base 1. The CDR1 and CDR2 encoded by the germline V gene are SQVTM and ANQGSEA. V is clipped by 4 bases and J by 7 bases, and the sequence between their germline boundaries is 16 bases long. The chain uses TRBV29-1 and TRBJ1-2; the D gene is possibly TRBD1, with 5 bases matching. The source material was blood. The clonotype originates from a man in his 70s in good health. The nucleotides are TGCAGCGTTGTTTCGGGGGATGGTCGTGGCTACACCTTC. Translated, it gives CSVVSGDGRGYTF.